The sequence of this T cell receptor (beta chain) was determined in a study of neurological immune-mediated disorders (dated by TCRdb to about 2019). The study in broad terms: Among the approximately 35 multiple sclerosis patients, relapsing-remitting MS accounted for some 30 and secondary progressive MS accounted for 3. The study compared peripheral blood TCR-beta repertoires of HTLV-I-associated myelopathy (HAM/TSP) patients, multiple sclerosis patients and healthy controls using UMI-based sequencing. Alongside PBMC samples, the set of more than 85 TCR-beta libraries contained longitudinal samples, technical triplicates, and paired CD4+ and CD8+ T-cell subsets that had been sorted. Of the approximately 70 subjects in the cohort, some 14 were HAM/TSP patients, some 35 were multiple sclerosis patients, and around 20 were healthy controls. The research as a whole found: Across subjects, expanded clones never shared an identical CDR3 amino acid sequence, which suggests that the TCR-beta repertoires in every group were private. No association of the MS cluster with clinical or MRI features was observed, and the need for larger cohorts was stated by the authors. TCR clonal expansion was highest in HAM/TSP patients and lowest in MS patients, with MS patients falling below even healthy controls. Phylogenetic analysis grouped repertoires from 18 of 34 MS patients into a cluster of related CDR3 sequences, suggesting a possible repertoire-level signature.

Trimming accounts for 6 bases at V and 7 bases at J, while the number of junction bases matched to no gene is 6. The cysteine opens and the phenylalanine closes a CDR3 of 15 amino acids. Only CDR3 DNA remains: 45 bases, in frame from the first base. cDNA was synthesized by template-switch 5'RACE using a primer with a 10-nucleotide random unique molecular identifier that tagged each TCR transcript. Every sequencing run covered 15-18 subjects and yielded more than 180 million TCR-beta sequences. Total RNA was extracted with the RNeasy kit. TCR-beta VDJ regions were amplified with primers for the TCR constant region and the 5'RACE anchor, using the KAPA Real-time Library Amplification kit. A first PCR added sample indexes and Illumina adaptors, after which a second PCR increased the library yield. After Ampure bead purification, the TCR product of roughly 650 bp was size-selected on a 2% E-gel SizeSelection system. Before pooling, libraries had their quality checked on a Bioanalyzer, their concentration measured with Qubit, and their quantity determined with the Kapa Library Quantification kit. Libraries were sequenced paired-end 2 x 150 bp on an Illumina HiSeq 2500. To increase sequence diversity, roughly 24-32% phiX was spiked into each library pool. Regarding the original processing steps: Quality-filtered reads were processed with the UMI-based MiGEC pipeline, and over 85% of raw TCR sequences were removed by the MiGEC pipeline during error correction. VDJ genes were aligned to IMGT germline references, and clonotypes were defined by unique CDR3 amino acid sequence plus V-J genes. Clonal expansion, Shannon diversity and CDR3 relatedness (CalcPairwiseDistances, ClusterSamples) were evaluated with VDJtools, and phylogenetic trees were built with CLCbio workbench. Using coefficient-of-variation modelling across technical triplicates, the study counted a clone as expanded if it had at least 8 unique UMIs. The public reads were run again by TCRdb, first through fastp at Q25 and then through MiXCR, and only productive beta chains were kept. Identical CDR3 proteins give one entry, which carries the most common genes and DNA. Here the V and J calls rest on TCRdb's processing, not on the authors' analysis. The sample table lists roughly 70,000 distinct CDR3 sequences, less than 5.5% of them with a count of one. Together, the top ten hold approximately 2.6% of the sample.

For the unsorted PBMC libraries, 2 million PBMCs were stored in RNAlater at -80 degrees C until RNA extraction and were used to generate the libraries. Multiple sclerosis patients were enrolled in a US clinical protocol under which disease progression was evaluated by magnetic resonance imaging. Peripheral blood was subjected to Ficoll-Hypaque density gradient centrifugation to isolate PBMCs, which were then cryopreserved in liquid nitrogen. On this clonotype itself: Its antigen is unknown. Base qualities are missing; no much larger clone stands one base away.

This receptor was taken from a woman aged 25-40 years with multiple sclerosis. The specimen was PBMCs. Recombination linked TRBV12-3 or TRBV12-4 to TRBJ2-1; 13 middle bases align to TRBD2. The nucleotide sequence is TGTGCCAGCAGACTAGCGGGGGGGACGGGTAATGAGCAGTTCTTC. Translated, it gives CASRLAGGTGNEQFF.